Below, one T cell receptor beta chain is given with its context. Authors' analysis steps: Amplification from reference gene primers served as the basis for estimated nucleated cell counts. Only in-frame clones appear in the TCRdb table, and some are missing; sequencing was by immunoSEQ multiplex PCR. V and J calls plus clone size are reproduced from that table; the DNA served to infer D and trimming. The profile shows roughly 30,000 clones, 68% of them singletons. The sample originates from a study of blood T cell repertoires in COVID-19. Across the whole study: The United States, Italy and Spain were the sources of the acute and convalescent COVID-19 samples.

CDR1 and CDR2 (germline): KGHSH, LQKENI. The CDR3 totals 14 residues. Trimming cost V 8 bases and J 4 bases, with 12 bases left between them. The J gene is TRBJ2-6, the V gene TRBV18; D might be TRBD1 (5 bases). Sequencing used peripheral blood. The receptor's source is a human donor in a cohort sampled during active COVID-19. This CDR3 reads CASAKGLGANVLTF. The DNA for the CDR3 is TGTGCCAGCGCTAAGGGGTTAGGGGCCAACGTCCTGACTTTC.